Below are 7 T cell receptor beta chains sequenced from a single sample in a study of tumor and adjacent non-tumor tissue in lung cancer. A modified ARM-PCR protocol with three rounds of nested PCR amplified TCRbeta. TCRdb processed the multiplex PCR reads anew with MiXCR; each CDR3 protein has one entry. The sample shows around 80,000 distinct CDR3 sequences, 65% to 85% of them seen only once. No cell sorting was done before RNA was extracted from the tissue. This non-tumor lung sample came from over 3 cm beyond the tumor edge. Sequenced input: distant non-tumor lung tissue. Receptor source: a man in his sixties with non-small cell lung cancer.

Turning to this clonotype: The junction differs from germline at one of its ends, possibly a read error. The chain uses TRBV20-1 and TRBJ2-1; D perhaps matches TRBD1 (6 bases). The CDR3 runs to 11 residues. The germline V gene encodes CDR1 DFQATT and CDR2 SNEGSKA (reference sequence). CDR3 amino acids: CSATGFDVQIF. CDR3 nucleotide sequence: TGCAGTGCAACAGGGTTCGATGTGCAGATCTTC.

About this clonotype itself: The junction departs from germline at one end; a sequencing error may be responsible. The chain has TRBV11-2 and TRBJ2-1; D perhaps matches TRBD1 (5 bases). Germline CDR1 and CDR2: SGHAT and FQNNGV. There are 15 residues in the CDR3. CDR3 amino acids: CASSLDPGSVYEQLF. The CDR3 DNA reads TGTGCCAGCAGCTTAGATCCAGGGTCGGTATATGAACAGTTATTC.

The chain recombines TRBV11-3 with TRBJ2-3, with TRBD1 as a possible D gene (6 bases). Germline V lookup: CDR1 SGHNT, CDR2 YENEEA. Trimming removed 9 bases at V and 11 bases at J, with 24 bases between. The length of the CDR3 is 14 residues. In nucleotides, the CDR3 is TGTGCCAGTAGCCAGGACAGAAGCTCGGGTATGCAGTATTTT. Translating it yields CASSQDRSSGMQYF.

On this clonotype: A much larger clone lies a single base off, so this may be a read error. This rearrangement joins TRBV7-9 to TRBJ1-2, with D perhaps matching TRBD1 (5 bases). Germline assignment: CDR1 SEHNR and CDR2 FQNEAQ (reference sequence). CDR3 length: 13 residues. The CDR3 sequence is CARSLAGNYGYTF. In DNA, the CDR3 is TGTGCCAGAAGCTTAGCAGGGAACTATGGCTACACCTTC.

Note on this clonotype: Its ends do not fully match the called genes, so a read error is possible. The V and J genes are TRBV20-1 and TRBJ1-2; 9 bases line up with TRBD1. Germline V gene sequence: CDR1 DFQATT, CDR2 SNEGSKA (reference sequence). The CDR3 covers 14 residues. CDR3 in amino acids: CSGQGQGGNYGYAF. The CDR3 DNA reads as TGCAGTGGCCAGGGACAGGGAGGAAACTATGGCTACGCCTTC.

As for this clonotype: Mismatch with germline at one junction end may stem from a read error. The chain links TRBV6-2 or TRBV6-3 to TRBJ2-1; D perhaps matches TRBD2 (6 bases). The germline gives CDR1 MNHEY, CDR2 SVGEGT. The CDR3 is made up of 15 amino acids. The CDR3 loop reads CGSRTLGLGWHEQFF. In DNA, the CDR3 is TGTGGCAGCAGGACCTTGGGACTGGGATGGCATGAGCAGTTCTTC.

The rearrangement uses TRBV20-1 and TRBJ2-5; 16 bases align to TRBD2. V lost 6 bases, J lost 5 bases, and 6 bases stayed unmatched. CDR1 DFQATT and CDR2 SNEGSKA come from the germline V gene (reference sequence). The CDR3 is 15 residues long. CDR3 amino acids: CSALTGLAGGETQYF. The CDR3 nucleotides are TGCAGTGCCCTGACGGGACTAGCGGGAGGGGAGACCCAGTACTTC.